This TCR beta chain originates from a study of cytomegalovirus exposure and HLA in healthy donors. Healthy bone marrow donors made up the cohort. Germline loops: CDR1 SEHNR, CDR2 FQNEAQ (reference sequence). The V gene end was trimmed by 1 base and the J gene end by 3 bases; junction bases not matched to a gene: 3. There are 16 residues in the CDR3. The PCR ran on 60 Vbeta and 13 Jbeta primers. Assay used: immunoSEQ multiplex PCR; TCRdb lists only in-frame clones, some missing. The sample gives roughly 140,000 clones, 75% to 80% of which show up once; approximately 0.66% is in the top ten. The source material was PBMCs. The V and J genes are TRBV7-9 and TRBJ2-1; TRBD2 matches 10 bases. The sequence came from a male donor in good health and CMV-seronegative. The CDR3 region is CASSLELAGDYNEQFF. Here the CDR3 DNA reads TGTGCCAGCAGCTTAGAGCTAGCGGGGGACTACAATGAGCAGTTCTTC. Full variable domain (missing parts from reference TRBV7-9 and TRBJ2-1): DTGVSQNPRHKITKRGQNVTFRCDPISEHNRLYWYRQTLGQGPEFLTYFQNEAQLEKSRLLSDRFSAERPKGSFSTLEIQRTEQGDSAMYLCASSLELAGDYNEQFFGPGTRLTVL.